Each of the 12 T cell receptor beta chains below was sequenced from the same sample in a study of prognosis after radiotherapy for stage I lung cancer. Amplification of the TCR beta CDR3 (from genomic DNA) was done by two-round multiplex PCR. The first PCR round targeted every TRBV and TRBJ gene with specific primers. TCRdb re-called the multiplex PCR reads with MiXCR, one entry per CDR3 protein. The sample holds roughly 26,000 distinct CDR3 sequences, 25% to 35% seen once. The material was PBMCs, obtained before or after stereotactic body radiation therapy (not recorded which). The receptors derive from a donor at least 50 years old with non-small cell lung cancer.

This clonotype occurred many times. A much more abundant neighbour one base away suggests this may be a read error. This rearrangement joins TRBV19 to TRBJ1-5; D unclear. In germline, CDR1 is LNHDA, CDR2 SQIVND (reference sequence). The V gene lost 4 bases and the J gene lost 9 bases, with 13 bases spanning the gap. CDR3 length: 13 amino acids. Here the CDR3 DNA reads TGTGCCAGTAGTAGCGGGGTTGGTCGGCCCCAGCATTTT. Translation gives CASSSGVGRPQHF.

This clonotype has a count of ten or more. V gene TRBV5-6 combines with J gene TRBJ2-7, with D unresolved. Germline assignment: CDR1 SGHDT and CDR2 YYEEEE. Trimming cost V 0 bases and J 2 bases, with 12 bases left between them. The CDR3 spans 15 residues. The CDR3 spells CASSLVARPTYEQYF. In DNA form, the CDR3 reads TGTGCCAGCAGCTTGGTGGCTAGACCCACCTACGAGCAGTACTTC.

This clonotype was seen many times. The chain recombines TRBV20-1 with TRBJ1-4, with D perhaps TRBD1 (6 bases). Germline V CDR1 and CDR2: DFQATT, SNEGSKA (reference sequence). Trimming removed 3 bases from V and 7 bases from J, with 12 bases in between. The CDR3 spans 13 residues. The DNA for the CDR3 is TGCAGTGCTAGTTGGGGGGCGGGTGAAAAACTGTTTTTT. Its protein product is CSASWGAGEKLFF.

This clonotype was observed at least ten times. The J gene is TRBJ2-7, the V gene TRBV10-3; a weak D match, TRBD1 (6 bases). Per germline, CDR1 ENHRY and CDR2 SYGVKD. With 10 bases removed from V and 5 bases from J, the gap between germline ends came to 30 bases. This CDR3 has 17 residues. This chain's CDR3 is CATSQGSADSLIHEQYF. CDR3 bases: TGTGCCACATCCCAGGGGTCTGCGGACTCCCTCATACACGAGCAGTACTTC.

This clonotype came up many times. The rearrangement uses TRBV7-9 and TRBJ1-6; 7 nucleotides agree with TRBD1. Looked up from germline, CDR1 is SEHNR and CDR2 is FQNEAQ (reference sequence). There are 13 residues in the CDR3. Germline trimming cut 5 bases from V and 10 bases from J; bases unmatched to any gene: 5. The CDR3 DNA follows: TGTGCCAGCAGCCCCGGACAGGAGTCACCCCTCCACTTT. It specifies CASSPGQESPLHF.

J is TRBJ2-7 and V is TRBV30; D not resolved. The CDR3 consists of 13 residues. Germline V gene lookup returns CDR1 GTSNPN and CDR2 SVGIG (reference sequence). V lost 2 bases to trimming and J lost 1 base, with 9 bases between them. CDR3 residues: CAWSPQASYEQYF. CDR3 sequence (DNA): TGTGCCTGGAGTCCGCAGGCGTCCTACGAGCAGTACTTC.

The sample holds one count of this clonotype. The junction differs from germline at one of its ends, possibly a read error. This sequence joins TRBV6-9 and TRBJ2-2; D gene unclear. Germline CDR1 reads MNHGY; CDR2 reads SVAAGI. The CDR3 is made up of 16 amino acids. CDR3 sequence reads: CASSYESGPPPGELFF. The CDR3, as DNA: TGTGCCAGCAGTTACGAGTCGGGTCCTCCCCCCGGTGAGCTGTTTTTT.

This clonotype appeared many times. The chain joins TRBV19 to TRBJ1-1, with D possibly TRBD1 on 5 matching bases. The CDR3 runs 14 residues. Germline lookup yields CDR1 LNHDA and CDR2 SQIVND (reference sequence). V lost 3 bases and J 1 base, leaving 9 bases between the germline ends. In DNA, the CDR3 is TGTGCCAGTAGTATCTCAGGGAGGAACACTGAAGCTTTCTTT. Translation: CASSISGRNTEAFF. The complete variable domain, with remaining parts taken from reference TRBV19 and TRBJ1-1, reads DGGITQSPKYLFRKEGQNVTLSCEQNLNHDAMYWYRQDPGQGLRLIYYSQIVNDFQKGDIAEGYSVSREKKESFPLTVTSAQKNPTAFYLCASSISGRNTEAFFGQGTRLTVV.

This clonotype was counted many times. J is TRBJ2-7 and V is TRBV30; 15 nucleotides align to TRBD2. Trimming removed 2 bases from V and 8 bases from J; junction bases left unmatched: 10. The CDR3 has 16 residues. Looked up from germline, CDR1 is GTSNPN and CDR2 is SVGIG (reference sequence). In nucleotides, the CDR3 is TGTGCCTGGAGTACGTCCGGGACTAGCGGGAGGAAAAAGCAGTACTTC. Protein product: CAWSTSGTSGRKKQYF.

The chain carries TRBV6-4 and TRBJ1-1; 8 positions match TRBD1. Per the germline V gene, CDR1 is MRHNA and CDR2 is SNTAGT. Germline trimming cut 9 bases from V and 5 bases from J; bases unmatched to any gene: 11. The CDR3 contains 14 residues. This CDR3 is CASSSGQDATEAFF. In DNA, the CDR3 is TGTGCCAGTTCCTCGGGACAGGATGCGACTGAAGCTTTCTTT.

The chain recombines TRBV6-5 with TRBJ2-1; no firm D call. V was trimmed by 2 bases and J by 5 bases, leaving 13 bases between them. This CDR3 has 15 amino acids. Germline V gene sequence: CDR1 MNHEY, CDR2 SVGAGI. The chain's CDR3 is CASSYGVSKHNEQFF. The CDR3 bases are TGTGCCAGCAGTTACGGGGTCTCAAAACACAATGAGCAGTTCTTC.

This clonotype was detected many times. The rearrangement uses TRBV30 and TRBJ2-3; D ambiguous. The CDR3 length is 14 residues. Between the trimmed V and J ends, which lost 3 bases and 4 bases, there was a span of 14 bases. Germline V gives CDR1 GTSNPN, CDR2 SVGIG (reference sequence). DNA for the CDR3: TGTGCCTGGAGGCGCGGCCTGGTCCCAGATACGCAGTATTTT. Translation gives CAWRRGLVPDTQYF. Looking up the rest from reference TRBV30 and TRBJ2-3 gives the full variable domain: SQTIHQWPATLVQPVGSPLSLECTVEGTSNPNLYWYRQAAGRGLQLLFYSVGIGQISSEVPQNLSASRPQDRQFILSSKKLLLSDSGFYLCAWRRGLVPDTQYFGPGTRLTVL.